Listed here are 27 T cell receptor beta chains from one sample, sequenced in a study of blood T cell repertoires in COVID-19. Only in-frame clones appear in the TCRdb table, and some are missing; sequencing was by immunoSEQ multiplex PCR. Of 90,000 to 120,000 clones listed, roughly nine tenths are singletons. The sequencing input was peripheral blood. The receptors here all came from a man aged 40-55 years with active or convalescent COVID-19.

CDR3 DNA: TGTGCCAGCAGCCTAATGGTGTATGAGCAGTTCTTC. Its protein is CASSLMVYEQFF. The chain joins TRBV7-2 to TRBJ2-1; D gene uncertain. This CDR3 contains 12 residues. CDR1 is SGHTA and CDR2 is FQGNSA in the germline V gene. The V end lost 5 bases, the J end lost 8 bases, and 10 bases lay between the germline ends. The whole variable domain, filled in from reference TRBV7-2 and TRBJ2-1, reads GAGVSQSPSNKVTEKGKDVELRCDPISGHTALYWYRQSLGQGLEFLIYFQGNSAPDKSGLPSDRFSAERTGGSVSTLTIQRTQQEDSAVYLCASSLMVYEQFFGPGTRLTVL.

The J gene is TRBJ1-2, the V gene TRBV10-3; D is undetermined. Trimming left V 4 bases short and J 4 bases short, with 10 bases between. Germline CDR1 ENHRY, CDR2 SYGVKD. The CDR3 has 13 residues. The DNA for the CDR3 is TGTGCCATCAGTGGGGCAGATGGCTATGGCTACACCTTC. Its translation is CAISGADGYGYTF.

CDR3 sequence: CASRGLAGIQETQYF. CDR3 sequence (DNA): TGCGCCAGCAGGGGGCTAGCGGGAATTCAAGAGACCCAGTACTTC. The chain is built from TRBV5-1 and TRBJ2-5; 9 positions match TRBD2. Germline V gene data show CDR1 as SGHRS and CDR2 as YFSETQ. The CDR3 runs 15 residues. Trimming cost V 5 bases and J 2 bases; bases outside gene matches: 7.

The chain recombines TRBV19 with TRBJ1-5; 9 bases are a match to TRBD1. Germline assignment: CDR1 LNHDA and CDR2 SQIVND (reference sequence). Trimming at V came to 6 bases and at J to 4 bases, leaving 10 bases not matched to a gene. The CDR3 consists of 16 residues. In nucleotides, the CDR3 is TGTGCCAGTAGCCCAGGGTGGGGGACAGGGAATCAGCCCCAGCATTTT. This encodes CASSPGWGTGNQPQHF.

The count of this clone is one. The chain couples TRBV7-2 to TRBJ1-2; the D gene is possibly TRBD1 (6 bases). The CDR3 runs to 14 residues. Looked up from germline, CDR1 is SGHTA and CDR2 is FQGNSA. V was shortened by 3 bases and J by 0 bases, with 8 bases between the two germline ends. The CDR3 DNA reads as TGTGCCAGCAGCTTGGACAGCCCTAACTATGGCTACACCTTC. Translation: CASSLDSPNYGYTF.

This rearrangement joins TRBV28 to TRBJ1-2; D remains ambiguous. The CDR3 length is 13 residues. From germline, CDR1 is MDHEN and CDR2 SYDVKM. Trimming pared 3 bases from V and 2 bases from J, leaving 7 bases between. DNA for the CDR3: TGTGCCAGCAGTTTGGCGGGCAACTATGGCTACACCTTC. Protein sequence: CASSLAGNYGYTF.

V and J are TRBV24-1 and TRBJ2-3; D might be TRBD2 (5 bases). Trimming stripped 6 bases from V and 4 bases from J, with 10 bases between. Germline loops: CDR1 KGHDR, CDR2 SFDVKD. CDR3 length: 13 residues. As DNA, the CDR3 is TGTGCCACCAGTATGAGCGGTCCAGATACGCAGTATTTT. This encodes CATSMSGPDTQYF.

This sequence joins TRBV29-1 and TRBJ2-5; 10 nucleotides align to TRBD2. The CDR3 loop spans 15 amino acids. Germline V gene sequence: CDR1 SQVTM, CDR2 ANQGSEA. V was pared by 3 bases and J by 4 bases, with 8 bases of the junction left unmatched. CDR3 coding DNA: TGCAGCGTTGAGTTAGCGGGAGGAGTGTTAGAGACCCAGTACTTC. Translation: CSVELAGGVLETQYF. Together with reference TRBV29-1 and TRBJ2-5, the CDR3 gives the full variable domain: SAVISQKPSRDICQRGTSLTIQCQVDSQVTMMFWYRQQPGQSLTLIATANQGSEATYESGFVIDKFPISRPNLTFSTLTVSNMSPEDSSIYLCSVELAGGVLETQYFGPGTRLLVL.

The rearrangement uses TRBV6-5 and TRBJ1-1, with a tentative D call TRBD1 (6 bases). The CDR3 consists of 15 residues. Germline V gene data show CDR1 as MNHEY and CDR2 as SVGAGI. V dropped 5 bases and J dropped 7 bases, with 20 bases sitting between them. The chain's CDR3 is CASSKRRTEGGEAFF. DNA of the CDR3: TGTGCCAGCAGTAAAAGACGGACCGAAGGGGGTGAAGCTTTCTTT.

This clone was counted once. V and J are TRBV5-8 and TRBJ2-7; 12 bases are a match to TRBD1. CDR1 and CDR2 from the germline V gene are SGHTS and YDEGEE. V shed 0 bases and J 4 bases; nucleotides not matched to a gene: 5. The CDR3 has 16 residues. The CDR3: CASSLASGQGAYEQYF. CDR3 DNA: TGTGCCAGCAGCTTGGCTTCGGGACAGGGGGCTTACGAGCAGTACTTC.

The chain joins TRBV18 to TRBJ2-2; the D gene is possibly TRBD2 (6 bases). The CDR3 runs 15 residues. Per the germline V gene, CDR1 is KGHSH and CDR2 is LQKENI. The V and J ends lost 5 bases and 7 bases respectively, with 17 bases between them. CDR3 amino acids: CASSGPRGTGGELFF. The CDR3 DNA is TGTGCCAGCTCAGGCCCGCGCGGGACCGGCGGGGAGCTGTTTTTT.

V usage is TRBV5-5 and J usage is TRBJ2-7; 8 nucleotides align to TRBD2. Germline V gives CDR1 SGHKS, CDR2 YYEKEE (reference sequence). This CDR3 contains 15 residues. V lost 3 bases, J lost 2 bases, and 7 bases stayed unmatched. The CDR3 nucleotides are TGTGCCAGCAGCTATAGCGGGACGGGTCCCTACGAGCAGTACTTC. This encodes CASSYSGTGPYEQYF.

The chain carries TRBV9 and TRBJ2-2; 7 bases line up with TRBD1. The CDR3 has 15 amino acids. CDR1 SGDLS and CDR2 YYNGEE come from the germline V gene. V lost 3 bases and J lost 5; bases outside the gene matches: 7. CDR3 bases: TGTGCCAGCAGCGATCCAGGGGGTCCTACCGGGGAGCTGTTTTTT. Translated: CASSDPGGPTGELFF. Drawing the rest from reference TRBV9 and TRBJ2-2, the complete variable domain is DSGVTQTPKHLITATGQRVTLRCSPRSGDLSVYWYQQSLDQGLQFLIQYYNGEERAKGNILERFSAQQFPDLHSELNLSSLELGDSALYFCASSDPGGPTGELFFGEGSRLTVL.

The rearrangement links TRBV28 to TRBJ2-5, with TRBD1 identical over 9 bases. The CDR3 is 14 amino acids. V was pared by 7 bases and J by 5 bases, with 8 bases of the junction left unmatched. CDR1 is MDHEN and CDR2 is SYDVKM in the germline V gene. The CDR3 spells CASISGQGGETQYF. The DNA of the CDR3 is TGTGCCAGCATTTCGGGACAGGGAGGGGAGACCCAGTACTTC.

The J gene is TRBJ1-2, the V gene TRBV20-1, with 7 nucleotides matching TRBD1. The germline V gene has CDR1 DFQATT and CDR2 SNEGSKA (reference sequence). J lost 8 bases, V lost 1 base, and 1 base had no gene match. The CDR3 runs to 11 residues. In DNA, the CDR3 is TGCAGTGCTAGAGGACAGGGCGGCTACACCTTC. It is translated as CSARGQGGYTF.

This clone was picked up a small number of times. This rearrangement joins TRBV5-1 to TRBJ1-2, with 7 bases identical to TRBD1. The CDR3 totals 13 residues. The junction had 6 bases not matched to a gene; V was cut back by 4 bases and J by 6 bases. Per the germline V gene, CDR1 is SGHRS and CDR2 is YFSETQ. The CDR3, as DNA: TGCGCCAGCAGCCAGACAGGGTTGAATGGCTACACCTTC. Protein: CASSQTGLNGYTF.

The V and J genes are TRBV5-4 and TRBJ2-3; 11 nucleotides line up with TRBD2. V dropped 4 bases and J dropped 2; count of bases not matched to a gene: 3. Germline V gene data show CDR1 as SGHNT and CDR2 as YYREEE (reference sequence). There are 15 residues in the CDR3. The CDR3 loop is CASSTGLAVTDTQYF. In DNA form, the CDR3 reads TGTGCCAGCAGCACGGGACTAGCGGTCACAGATACGCAGTATTTT.

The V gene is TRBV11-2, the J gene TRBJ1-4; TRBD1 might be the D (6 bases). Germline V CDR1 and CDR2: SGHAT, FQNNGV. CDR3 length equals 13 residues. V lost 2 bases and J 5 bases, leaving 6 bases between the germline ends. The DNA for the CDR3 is TGTGCCAGCAGCTTAACAGGGAATGAAAAACTGTTTTTT. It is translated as CASSLTGNEKLFF.

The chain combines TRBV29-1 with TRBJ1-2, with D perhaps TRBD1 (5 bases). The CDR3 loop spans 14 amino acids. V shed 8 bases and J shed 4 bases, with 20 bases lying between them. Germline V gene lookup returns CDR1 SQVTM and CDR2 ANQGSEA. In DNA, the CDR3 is TGCAGCTTTTGGACACCCCAAGCGGGCTATGGCTACACCTTC. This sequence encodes CSFWTPQAGYGYTF.

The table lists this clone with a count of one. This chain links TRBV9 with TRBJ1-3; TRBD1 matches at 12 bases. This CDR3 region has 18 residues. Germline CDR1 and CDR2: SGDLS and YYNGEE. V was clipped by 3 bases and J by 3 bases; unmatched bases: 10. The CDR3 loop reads CASSAWDRGRLGGNTIYF. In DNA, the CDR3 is TGTGCCAGCAGCGCCTGGGACAGGGGGCGCCTTGGTGGAAACACCATATATTTT.

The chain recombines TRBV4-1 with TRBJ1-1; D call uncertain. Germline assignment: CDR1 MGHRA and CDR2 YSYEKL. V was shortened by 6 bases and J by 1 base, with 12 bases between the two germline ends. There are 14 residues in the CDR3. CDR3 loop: CASRPADKNTEAFF. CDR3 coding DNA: TGCGCCAGCAGGCCAGCGGATAAGAACACTGAAGCTTTCTTT.

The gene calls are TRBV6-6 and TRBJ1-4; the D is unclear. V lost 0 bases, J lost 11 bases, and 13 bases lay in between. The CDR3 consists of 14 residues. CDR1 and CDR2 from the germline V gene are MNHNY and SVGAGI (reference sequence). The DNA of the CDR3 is TGTGCCAGCAGTTACTCGAGTTCACCGGGGAAACTGTTTTTT. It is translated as CASSYSSSPGKLFF.

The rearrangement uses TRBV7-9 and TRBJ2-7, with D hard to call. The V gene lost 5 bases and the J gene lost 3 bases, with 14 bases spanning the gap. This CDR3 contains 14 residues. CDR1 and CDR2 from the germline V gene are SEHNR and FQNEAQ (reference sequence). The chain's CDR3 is CASSPILSDYEQYF. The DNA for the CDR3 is TGTGCCAGCAGCCCTATCCTTTCCGACTACGAGCAGTACTTC.

The CDR3 protein is CASSPGVNTEAFF. The CDR3 coding sequence is TGCGCCAGCAGCCCGGGAGTGAACACTGAAGCTTTCTTT. The V and J genes are TRBV4-1 and TRBJ1-1; D is ambiguous. CDR1 and CDR2 (germline): MGHRA, YSYEKL. V was trimmed by 4 bases and J by 0 bases, leaving 6 bases between them. The CDR3 is made up of 13 amino acids.

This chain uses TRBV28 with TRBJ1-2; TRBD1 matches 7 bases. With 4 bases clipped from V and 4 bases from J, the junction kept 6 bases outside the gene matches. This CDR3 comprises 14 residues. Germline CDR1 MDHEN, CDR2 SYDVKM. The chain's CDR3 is CASSSRQGGYGYTF. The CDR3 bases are TGTGCCAGCAGTTCTCGACAGGGAGGCTATGGCTACACCTTC.

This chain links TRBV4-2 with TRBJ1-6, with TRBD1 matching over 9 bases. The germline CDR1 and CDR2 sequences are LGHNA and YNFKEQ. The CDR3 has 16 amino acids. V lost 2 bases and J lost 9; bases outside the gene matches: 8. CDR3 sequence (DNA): TGTGCCAGCAGCCAAACTCTGGGACAGGGTTTTTCACCCCTCCACTTT. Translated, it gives CASSQTLGQGFSPLHF.

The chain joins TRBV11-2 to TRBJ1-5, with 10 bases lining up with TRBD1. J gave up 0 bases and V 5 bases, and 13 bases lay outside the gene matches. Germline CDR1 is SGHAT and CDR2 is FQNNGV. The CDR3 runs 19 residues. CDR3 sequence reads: CASSPCWDRGIHSNQPQHF. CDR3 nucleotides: TGTGCCAGCAGCCCATGTTGGGACAGGGGAATTCATAGCAATCAGCCCCAGCATTTT.